The rows below give T cell receptor beta chains drawn from one sample of a study of prognosis after radiotherapy for stage I lung cancer. TCRdb re-derived calls from the multiplex PCR reads in MiXCR, one entry per CDR3 protein. The sample carries 14,000 or so distinct CDR3 sequences, roughly 29% recorded once. The sequencing used PBMCs, collected before or after stereotactic body radiation therapy (not recorded which). The receptors were gathered from a donor older than 45 with non-small cell lung cancer. The CDR3 runs from the conserved cysteine through the conserved F or W. D genes are given only for firm matches. Some rows have no size entry. The others give once, few or many, or a class for an expanded clone.

>15|many|.|TRBV27|TRBJ2-5
CASSPLQWDGETQYF
TGTGCCAGCAGTCCCCTGCAGTGGGATGGTGAGACCCAGTACTTC
>14|many|.|TRBV30|TRBJ1-4
CAWSVYRASEKLFF
TGTGCCTGGAGTGTATACAGGGCATCGGAAAAACTGTTTTTT
>14|medium-sized|.|TRBV9|TRBJ2-2
CASSASSAGGELFF
TGTGCCAGCAGTGCTTCTAGCGCCGGGGGGGAGCTGTTTTTT
>16|medium-sized|TRBD2|TRBV9|TRBJ2-1
CASSVGAGAVHNEQFF
TGTGCCAGCAGCGTAGGTGCGGGAGCGGTGCATAATGAGCAGTTCTTC
>14|many|TRBD2|TRBV6-5|TRBJ2-1
CASSYSAGAGEQFF
TGTGCCAGCAGTTACTCGGCGGGAGCTGGTGAGCAGTTCTTC
>11|many|.|TRBV20-1|TRBJ2-1
CSAPVFREQFF
TGCAGTGCTCCCGTATTTCGCGAGCAGTTCTTC
>15|many|TRBD1|TRBV7-9|TRBJ1-5
CASSRTGVDNQPQHF
TGTGCCAGCAGCAGGACAGGGGTGGACAATCAGCCCCAGCATTTT
>15|many|TRBD1|TRBV15|TRBJ1-4
CATSRDTGGNEKLFF
TGTGCCACCAGCAGAGATACAGGGGGGAATGAAAAACTGTTTTTT
>13|many|TRBD2|TRBV2|TRBJ2-7
CAGSTETSGEQYF
TGTGCCGGCAGTACCGAGACTAGCGGCGAGCAGTACTTC
>14|many|.|TRBV5-8|TRBJ2-1
CASSLSGGPDEQFF
TGTGCCAGCAGCTTGTCTGGGGGGCCGGATGAGCAGTTCTTC
>14|many|.|TRBV18|TRBJ1-4
CASSPDWGNEKLFF
TGTGCCAGCTCACCTGATTGGGGTAATGAAAAACTGTTTTTT
>16|many|.|TRBV13|TRBJ2-1
CASSLPRKKDYNEQFF
TGTGCCAGCAGCTTACCCCGAAAGAAAGATTACAATGAGCAGTTCTTC
>15|.|TRBD2|TRBV7-9|TRBJ2-1
CASSTSGRPYNEQFF
TGTGCCAGCAGCACCAGCGGGAGACCCTACAATGAGCAGTTCTTC
>15|medium-sized|.|TRBV7-9|TRBJ1-5
CASSATTARNQPQHF
TGTGCCAGCAGCGCCACGACCGCACGCAATCAGCCCCAGCATTTT
>15|.|TRBD2|TRBV7-3|TRBJ2-1
CASSSGGTSSYYQFF
TGTGCCAGCAGCTCGGGGGGGACTAGCTCTTATTATCAGTTCTTC
>14|medium-sized|TRBD2|TRBV6-5|TRBJ2-7
CASSSSGISYEQYF
TGTGCCAGCAGTTCTAGCGGGATCTCCTACGAGCAGTACTTC
>15|many|.|TRBV11-1|TRBJ2-6
CASSQTSTGANVLTF
TGTGCCAGCAGCCAAACCAGTACTGGGGCCAACGTCCTGACTTTC
>13|many|.|TRBV28|TRBJ1-1
CASGDRQHSRAFF
TGTGCCAGTGGCGACAGGCAACATTCTCGAGCTTTCTTT
>16|many|.|TRBV19|TRBJ2-5
CASSIYRGGSQETQYF
TGTGCCAGTAGTATCTACAGGGGAGGGAGCCAAGAGACCCAGTACTTC
>15|.|.|TRBV27|TRBJ1-2
CASSGGPSGNYGYTF
TGTGCCAGCAGTGGGGGGCCATCGGGTAACTATGGCTACACCTTC
>15|many|.|TRBV19|TRBJ2-7
CASSNYLDTAYEQYF
TGTGCCAGTAGTAATTACTTGGACACCGCCTACGAGCAGTACTTC
>16|.|TRBD2|TRBV20-1|TRBJ2-3
CSALSGGAVSTDTQYF
TGCAGTGCCCTAAGCGGGGGGGCTGTGAGCACAGATACGCAGTATTTT
>15|.|TRBD2|TRBV3-1|TRBJ2-1
CASSQDGGFGETQFF
TGTGCCAGCAGCCAAGACGGGGGGTTTGGGGAGACGCAGTTCTTC
>17|.|TRBD1|TRBV28|TRBJ1-5
CASSWERDRVYNQPKHF
TGTGCCAGCAGTTGGGAACGGGACAGGGTGTACAATCAGCCCAAGCATTTT
>14|many|TRBD1|TRBV7-8|TRBJ2-2
CASSVGQGARELFF
TGTGCCAGCAGCGTAGGACAGGGGGCGCGGGAGCTGTTTTTT
>14|.|TRBD2|TRBV7-2|TRBJ2-7
CASSFLAGAYEQYF
TGTGCCAGCAGCTTCCTAGCGGGAGCCTACGAGCAGTACTTC
>14|many|.|TRBV6-4|TRBJ2-1
CASSVSRTQNEQFF
TGTGCCAGCAGTGTTAGCCGAACCCAAAATGAGCAGTTCTTC
>13|many|.|TRBV6-1|TRBJ2-7
CASRPLGSYEQYF
TGTGCCAGCAGGCCCTTGGGTTCCTACGAGCAGTACTTC
>14|many|TRBD2|TRBV12-3/TRBV12-4|TRBJ2-7
CASSLLAGGGEQYF
TGTGCCAGCAGTTTATTGGCGGGAGGAGGAGAGCAGTACTTC
>14|many|TRBD1|TRBV6-5|TRBJ1-1
CASSYQGADTGAFF
TGTGCCAGCAGTTACCAGGGGGCGGACACTGGAGCTTTCTTT
>14|many|.|TRBV10-3|TRBJ2-5
CAISESTAQETQYF
TGTGCCATCAGTGAGTCAACGGCTCAAGAGACCCAGTACTTC
>15|once|.|TRBV28|TRBJ2-7
CASSLAAVGSYEQYF
TGTGCCAGCAGTTTAGCGGCGGTAGGGTCCTACGAGCAGTACTTC